The 20 T cell receptor beta chains below come from one sample, sequenced in a study of blood T cell repertoires in COVID-19 (TCRdb year 2020). The protocol used for the library was the immunoSEQ multiplex PCR assay. In TCRdb, the immuneACCESS table is reduced to in-frame sequences with V and J assigned. These tables do not hold every clone; where another copy was compared, an unresolved V gene accounts for under half, and the others remain unexplained. The sample yields roughly 500,000 clones; roughly 90% were counted once. In total, the top ten clones hold 1.5% to 2% of the sample. What was sequenced was PBMCs or T cells enriched from blood (not recorded which). These receptors were taken from a middle-aged woman who had recovered from COVID-19.

J is TRBJ2-7 and V is TRBV6-5; 11 bases line up with TRBD2. The CDR3 is 15 amino acids. The junction had 6 bases not matched to a gene; V was cut back by 4 bases and J by 4 bases. CDR1 is MNHEY, CDR2 SVGAGI, per germline. Here the CDR3 DNA reads TGTGCCAGCAGTTTCTCAACTAGCGGGAGTTACGAGCAGTACTTC. Its translation is CASSFSTSGSYEQYF.

The chain carries TRBV7-2 and TRBJ1-1, with TRBD1 matching 11 bases. Trimming cost V 3 bases and J 2 bases; bases outside gene matches: 2. CDR1 is SGHTA and CDR2 is FQGNSA in the germline V gene. The CDR3 consists of 15 residues. CDR3 loop: CASSFRTGGNTEAFF. CDR3 coding DNA: TGTGCCAGCAGCTTCCGGACAGGGGGCAACACTGAAGCTTTCTTT.

V gene TRBV7-2 combines with J gene TRBJ2-7, with TRBD2 identical over 10 bases. Trimming cost V 5 bases and J 4 bases; bases outside gene matches: 5. CDR1 and CDR2 from the germline V gene are SGHTA and FQGNSA. This CDR3 is built from 14 residues. The chain's CDR3 is CASSPSGSRYEQYF. For the CDR3, the DNA is TGTGCCAGCAGCCCTAGCGGGAGTCGGTACGAGCAGTACTTC. Using reference TRBV7-2 and TRBJ2-7 for the parts outside the CDR3, the full variable domain is GAGVSQSPSNKVTEKGKDVELRCDPISGHTALYWYRQSLGQGLEFLIYFQGNSAPDKSGLPSDRFSAERTGGSVSTLTIQRTQQEDSAVYLCASSPSGSRYEQYFGPGTRLTVT.

The J gene is TRBJ2-7, the V gene TRBV5-1; 8 positions agree with TRBD2. The V gene end was trimmed by 0 bases and the J gene end by 6 bases; junction bases not matched to a gene: 5. Germline CDR1 reads SGHRS; CDR2 reads YFSETQ. The CDR3 runs to 14 residues. The CDR3 DNA reads as TGCGCCAGCAGCTTGGGCGGGAGGACGAGCGAGCAGTACTTC. This encodes CASSLGGRTSEQYF.

The CDR3 nucleotides are TGTGCCAGCAGCTGGAACCACAGGAACAATGAGCAGTTCTTC. Encoded protein: CASSWNHRNNEQFF. V is TRBV11-3 and J is TRBJ2-1; D is possibly TRBD1 (5 bases). CDR3 length: 14 residues. V lost 4 bases and J 5 bases, leaving 12 bases between the germline ends. Germline V gives CDR1 SGHNT, CDR2 YENEEA.

The rearrangement joins TRBV19 to TRBJ1-2; 10 bases map to TRBD1. The germline V gene has CDR1 LNHDA and CDR2 SQIVND (reference sequence). Trimming cost V 4 bases and J 4 bases; bases outside gene matches: 6. This CDR3 spans 15 amino acids. The CDR3 DNA follows: TGTGCCAGTAGTAGAGGCGGGACAGGGGCCTATGGCTACACCTTC. Its translation is CASSRGGTGAYGYTF.

This chain links TRBV4-3 with TRBJ1-3; 7 bases are a match to TRBD1. J gave up 4 bases and V 0 bases, and 3 bases lay outside the gene matches. Looked up from germline, CDR1 is LGHNA and CDR2 is YSLEER. CDR3 size: 15 residues. This chain's CDR3 is CASSQDRGQGNTIYF. The CDR3 DNA sequence: TGCGCCAGCAGCCAAGATAGGGGGCAGGGAAACACCATATATTTT.

In nucleotides, the CDR3 is TGCGCCAGCAGCTCTCCGGGACAATACAATGAGCAGTTCTTC. It specifies CASSSPGQYNEQFF. The rearrangement joins TRBV5-1 to TRBJ2-1, with a tentative D call TRBD1 (6 bases). CDR3 size: 14 residues. V was pared by 3 bases and J by 4 bases, with 11 bases between. Germline CDR1 is SGHRS and CDR2 is YFSETQ.

This sequence joins TRBV7-9 and TRBJ2-7; 11 bases line up with TRBD1. The trim removed 5 bases at V and 4 bases at J, leaving 4 bases unmatched. This CDR3 spans 14 amino acids. Germline loops: CDR1 SEHNR, CDR2 FQNEAQ (reference sequence). CDR3 DNA sequence: TGTGCCAGCAGCCCGGACAGGGGGCTGTACGAGCAGTACTTC. This codes for CASSPDRGLYEQYF.

There are many counts of this clone. The chain links TRBV6-4 to TRBJ2-1; TRBD1 matches at 7 bases. Germline V gives CDR1 MRHNA, CDR2 SNTAGT. The CDR3 has 15 amino acids. The V gene end was trimmed by 2 bases and the J gene end by 5 bases; junction bases not matched to a gene: 6. The CDR3 DNA sequence: TGTGCCAGCAGTGACACAGGGGTCGATCACAATGAGCAGTTCTTC. Translation: CASSDTGVDHNEQFF.

This clone appeared once. The V gene is TRBV6-5, the J gene TRBJ1-3, with D perhaps matching TRBD1 (5 bases). Trimming left V 0 bases short and J 4 bases short, with 10 bases between. The germline gives CDR1 MNHEY, CDR2 SVGAGI. The CDR3 consists of 15 residues. CDR3 protein: CASSYSGAGGNTIYF. In DNA form, the CDR3 reads TGTGCCAGCAGTTACTCAGGGGCGGGAGGAAACACCATATATTTT.

V gene TRBV7-7 combines with J gene TRBJ2-1, with 7 bases lining up with TRBD2. CDR3 size: 15 residues. V shed 3 bases, J shed 2 bases, and the junction held 4 bases outside the gene matches. The V gene's germline CDR1 is SSHAT and CDR2 FNYEAQ (reference sequence). CDR3 residues: CASSLSSGPYNEQFF. The CDR3 DNA follows: TGTGCCAGCAGCTTGTCTAGCGGCCCCTACAATGAGCAGTTCTTC.

This clone was observed at least ten times. The rearrangement uses TRBV15 and TRBJ1-5, with D maybe TRBD1 (5 bases). Looked up from germline, CDR1 is LNHNV and CDR2 is YYDKDF (reference sequence). This CDR3 region has 14 residues. Trimming cost V 4 bases and J 7 bases, with 14 bases left between them. As DNA, the CDR3 is TGTGCCACCAGCACTAGACAGACCGGACAGCCCCAGCATTTT. Translated: CATSTRQTGQPQHF.

The count of this clone is one. Other DNA sequences in the sample encode the same CDR3. J is TRBJ2-1 and V is TRBV13, with 7 bases fitting TRBD2. CDR1 and CDR2 (germline): PRHDT, FYEKMQ (reference sequence). J was trimmed by 2 bases and V by 0 bases; bases with no gene match: 1. This CDR3 has 15 amino acids. The CDR3 is CASSLGAGAYNEQFF. CDR3 sequence (DNA): TGTGCCAGCAGCTTAGGTGCGGGGGCCTACAATGAGCAGTTCTTC. Supplemented by reference TRBV13 and TRBJ2-1, the full variable domain reads AAGVIQSPRHLIKEKRETATLKCYPIPRHDTVYWYQQGPGQDPQFLISFYEKMQSDKGSIPDRFSAQQFSDYHSELNMSSLELGDSALYFCASSLGAGAYNEQFFGPGTRLTVL.

The chain uses TRBV5-1 and TRBJ2-1; TRBD1 might be the D (6 bases). V was shortened by 3 bases and J by 9 bases, with 10 bases between the two germline ends. The germline V gene has CDR1 SGHRS and CDR2 YFSETQ. The CDR3 has 12 amino acids. CDR3 sequence reads: CASSSQGVEQFF. The DNA of the CDR3 is TGCGCCAGCAGCTCACAGGGAGTTGAGCAGTTCTTC. Full variable domain (rest looked up from reference TRBV5-1 and TRBJ2-1): KAGVTQTPRYLIKTRGQQVTLSCSPISGHRSVSWYQQTPGQGLQFLFEYFSETQRNKGNFPGRFSGRQFSNSRSEMNVSTLELGDSALYLCASSSQGVEQFFGPGTRLTVL.

This rearrangement joins TRBV20-1 to TRBJ1-4; D unclear. Trimming removed 3 bases at V and 6 bases at J, with 8 bases between. The CDR3 consists of 12 residues. Looked up from germline, CDR1 is DFQATT and CDR2 is SNEGSKA (reference sequence). CDR3 residues: CSASVLDEKLFF. DNA for the CDR3: TGCAGTGCTAGTGTGTTAGATGAAAAACTGTTTTTT.

V usage is TRBV7-8 and J usage is TRBJ1-5; no clear D. Germline V gives CDR1 SGHVS, CDR2 FQNEAQ. The germline V and J ends were trimmed by 0 bases and 3 bases, with 9 bases remaining between them. The CDR3 runs 15 residues. The CDR3 DNA is TGTGCCAGCAGCTTAGCAGCGGGTCCCAATCAGCCCCAGCATTTT. The encoded protein is CASSLAAGPNQPQHF.

The chain links TRBV5-1 to TRBJ1-3, with D tentatively TRBD1 (5 bases). Trimming cost V 4 bases and J 1 base, with 12 bases left between them. CDR3 length: 15 residues. The germline gives CDR1 SGHRS, CDR2 YFSETQ. CDR3 loop: CASSIVGGSGNTIYF. For the CDR3, the DNA is TGCGCCAGCAGCATCGTCGGGGGTTCTGGAAACACCATATATTTT. Full variable domain (remainder filled in from reference TRBV5-1 and TRBJ1-3): KAGVTQTPRYLIKTRGQQVTLSCSPISGHRSVSWYQQTPGQGLQFLFEYFSETQRNKGNFPGRFSGRQFSNSRSEMNVSTLELGDSALYLCASSIVGGSGNTIYFGEGSWLTVV.

The V and J genes are TRBV29-1 and TRBJ1-1; D possibly corresponds to TRBD1 (5 bases). Trimming left V 6 bases short and J 1 base short, with 9 bases between. The germline gives CDR1 SQVTM, CDR2 ANQGSEA. The length of the CDR3 is 12 residues. In nucleotides, the CDR3 is TGCAGCGTGTGGGGGGGGAACACTGAAGCTTTCTTT. Residues: CSVWGGNTEAFF.

The gene calls are TRBV7-2 and TRBJ2-3; TRBD2 aligns across 8 bases. The ends lost 1 base at V and 0 bases at J; junction bases unmatched: 9. This CDR3 has 18 amino acids. Looked up from germline, CDR1 is SGHTA and CDR2 is FQGNSA. The CDR3 DNA is TGTGCCAGCAGCTTAGAGGGGGTAGCGGGGCTTAGCACAGATACGCAGTATTTT. As protein: CASSLEGVAGLSTDTQYF.